Shown below are 22 T cell receptor beta chains from a single sample sequenced in a study of T cells after yellow fever vaccination. One entry per CDR3 protein, called by TCRdb with MiXCR from the 5' RACE reads. The repertoire holds about 310,000 distinct CDR3 sequences, with around 4% as singletons. The sample here was PBMCs, taken on the day of the yellow fever booster vaccination. These receptors were collected from a man between 18 and 29 years old who received the YFV17D yellow fever vaccine.

This clonotype was recorded many times. The chain combines TRBV5-1 with TRBJ1-1; D ambiguous. The length of the CDR3 is 15 residues. Between the trimmed V and J ends, which lost 1 base and 4 bases, there was a span of 14 bases. Germline V gene data show CDR1 as SGHRS and CDR2 as YFSETQ. The chain's CDR3 is CASSLRAAVGTEAFF. The DNA for the CDR3 is TGCGCCAGCAGCTTGCGGGCCGCGGTGGGCACTGAAGCTTTCTTT.

The chain is built from TRBV6-6 and TRBJ1-2, with D hard to call. Per germline, CDR1 MNHNY and CDR2 SVGAGI (reference sequence). This CDR3 has 12 amino acids. Trimming stripped 7 bases from V and 2 bases from J, with 8 bases between. In DNA, the CDR3 is TGTGCCAGCATTCACCAAAACTATGGCTACACCTTC. Encoded protein: CASIHQNYGYTF.

This clonotype was seen a few times. The J gene is TRBJ1-1, the V gene TRBV20-1; D unresolved. Trimming cost V 0 bases and J 1 base, with 12 bases left between them. From germline, CDR1 is DFQATT and CDR2 SNEGSKA (reference sequence). This CDR3 contains 15 residues. The CDR3 DNA follows: TGCAGTGCTAGAGATCTAGGCGGGGAGAACACTGAAGCTTTCTTT. Translated: CSARDLGGENTEAFF.

This clonotype was observed a few times. The genes are TRBV15 and TRBJ2-4; tentatively, D is TRBD1 or TRBD2 (5 bases each). There are 14 residues in the CDR3. Germline CDR1 is LNHNV and CDR2 is YYDKDF (reference sequence). The germline V and J ends were trimmed by 0 bases and 8 bases, with 11 bases remaining between them. CDR3 protein: CATSREGTVYIQYF. CDR3 coding DNA: TGTGCCACCAGCAGAGAAGGGACGGTATACATTCAGTACTTC.

This clonotype has just a few counts. The chain recombines TRBV28 with TRBJ2-7, with D maybe TRBD1 (5 bases). Germline V gene data show CDR1 as MDHEN and CDR2 as SYDVKM. Trimming removed 5 bases from V and 2 bases from J, with 7 bases in between. The CDR3 length is 12 residues. The CDR3 protein is CASSTGTYEQYV. DNA for the CDR3: TGTGCCAGCAGTACAGGTACCTACGAGCAGTACGTC.

This clonotype was picked up many times. The V and J genes are TRBV4-1 and TRBJ2-2; 12 bases line up with TRBD2. In germline, CDR1 is MGHRA, CDR2 YSYEKL. There are 15 residues in the CDR3. V shed 4 bases and J 9 bases; nucleotides not matched to a gene: 6. The CDR3: CASSPRLAGAWELFF. The CDR3 DNA is TGCGCCAGCAGCCCCCGACTAGCGGGGGCCTGGGAGCTGTTTTTT.

The sample holds a few counts of this clonotype. The chain is built from TRBV2 and TRBJ1-5, with D maybe TRBD1 (5 bases). The CDR3 length is 14 residues. V gave up 4 bases and J gave up 2 bases, with 9 bases separating them. Germline V gives CDR1 SNHLY, CDR2 FYNNEI. The CDR3 protein is CASSARDGNQPQHF. As DNA, the CDR3 is TGTGCCAGCAGTGCCCGGGACGGCAATCAGCCCCAGCATTTT.

The chain is built from TRBV29-1 and TRBJ2-3; no reliable D call. This CDR3 contains 10 residues. Germline V gene data show CDR1 as SQVTM and CDR2 as ANQGSEA. The ends were cut back, 7 bases at V and 5 bases at J, with 7 bases in the middle. The CDR3 DNA is TGCAGCGCGGGCGAAGATACGCAGTATTTT. This gives the protein CSAGEDTQYF.

This clonotype was seen ten or more times. This chain joins TRBV4-1 and TRBJ2-7; no reliable D call. Trimming cost V 2 bases and J 0 bases, with 11 bases left between them. This CDR3 is built from 15 residues. The germline gives CDR1 MGHRA, CDR2 YSYEKL. CDR3 region: CASSQTQDSSYEQYV. CDR3 DNA sequence: TGCGCCAGCAGCCAAACCCAGGATAGCTCCTACGAGCAGTACGTC.

A few counts support this clonotype. The V gene is TRBV12-3 or TRBV12-4, the J gene TRBJ1-5; D gene ambiguous. The CDR3 is made up of 13 amino acids. Trimming left V 1 base short and J 8 bases short, with 9 bases between. The CDR3 DNA follows: TGTGCCAGCAGTTTAGGGAGTGTAAAGCCCCAGCATTTT. Translated: CASSLGSVKPQHF.

In its sample, this clonotype was seen a few times. The chain links TRBV7-9 to TRBJ2-2; D is unclear. The V gene's germline CDR1 is SEHNR and CDR2 FQNEAQ (reference sequence). The V gene lost 5 bases and the J gene lost 4 bases, with 23 bases spanning the gap. The CDR3 has 18 amino acids. The DNA for the CDR3 is TGTGCCAGCAGCACACGATGGGCCTCGCAAAGATCCACCGGGGAGCTGTTTTTT. It specifies CASSTRWASQRSTGELFF.

The chain is built from TRBV5-1 and TRBJ2-3; 11 bases map to TRBD2. The CDR3 is 19 residues long. V trimming: 3 bases; J trimming: 2 bases; junction bases outside the gene matches: 14. Germline-derived CDR1 and CDR2 are SGHRS and YFSETQ. The CDR3 region is CASSSFLPTSGGDTDTQYF. DNA for the CDR3: TGCGCCAGCAGCTCATTCCTCCCAACTAGCGGGGGAGACACAGATACGCAGTATTTT. The full variable domain, its missing parts supplied by reference TRBV5-1 and TRBJ2-3, is KAGVTQTPRYLIKTRGQQVTLSCSPISGHRSVSWYQQTPGQGLQFLFEYFSETQRNKGNFPGRFSGRQFSNSRSEMNVSTLELGDSALYLCASSSFLPTSGGDTDTQYFGPGTRLTVL.

This clonotype was observed at least ten times. V gene TRBV6-6 combines with J gene TRBJ2-6; D is uncertain. The CDR3 length is 16 residues. Germline V gives CDR1 MNHNY, CDR2 SVGAGI (reference sequence). Trimming pared 4 bases from V and 0 bases from J, leaving 10 bases between. The CDR3 DNA reads as TGTGCCAGCAGTTCCCCAACAGCCTCTGGGGCCAACGTCCTGACTTTC. Translation gives CASSSPTASGANVLTF.

At least ten counts were recorded for this clonotype. The V call is TRBV3-1, the J call TRBJ2-7; the D call may be TRBD1 or TRBD2 (5 bases each). The CDR3 length is 16 residues. V lost 4 bases, J lost 0 bases, and 16 bases lay in between. Looked up from germline, CDR1 is LGHDT and CDR2 is YNNKEL (reference sequence). CDR3 in DNA: TGTGCCAGCAGCCCTTATACCGGGACGGTCTCCTACGAGCAGTACTTC. Translation: CASSPYTGTVSYEQYF.

The chain links TRBV20-1 to TRBJ2-5; D gene uncertain. This CDR3 comprises 11 residues. CDR1 DFQATT and CDR2 SNEGSKA come from the germline V gene (reference sequence). The germline V and J ends were trimmed by 6 bases and 5 bases, with 10 bases remaining between them. The CDR3 sequence: CSANKRETQYF. The CDR3, as DNA: TGCAGTGCAAACAAGAGGGAGACCCAGTACTTC.

The chain has TRBV5-1 and TRBJ2-3; D is tentatively TRBD1 or TRBD2 (6 bases each). The ends were cut back, 3 bases at V and 2 bases at J, with 16 bases in the middle. Germline V gene data show CDR1 as SGHRS and CDR2 as YFSETQ. The CDR3 runs 16 residues. The CDR3 bases are TGCGCCAGCAGCTGGGGCTCGAGGGGGGACACAGATACGCAGTATTTT. Translation: CASSWGSRGDTDTQYF.

This clonotype was counted ten times or more. The CDR3 sequence is CASSPRRTSGGANEQFF. The CDR3 DNA sequence: TGTGCCAGCAGCCCGAGGCGAACTAGCGGGGGGGCCAATGAGCAGTTCTTC. The rearrangement joins TRBV7-8 to TRBJ2-1; 13 bases match TRBD2. The trim removed 5 bases at V and 6 bases at J, leaving 10 bases unmatched. CDR3 size: 17 residues. CDR1 and CDR2 from the germline V gene are SGHVS and FQNEAQ.

This clonotype has a count of ten or more. This chain links TRBV6-2 or TRBV6-3 with TRBJ1-2; D gene ambiguous. Trimming pared 9 bases from V and 4 bases from J, leaving 15 bases between. The CDR3 length is 13 residues. Germline V CDR1 and CDR2: MNHEY, SVGEGT. The CDR3 reads CASLSLGGYGYTF. The DNA of the CDR3 is TGTGCCAGTCTATCCCTCGGCGGCTATGGCTACACCTTC.

This clonotype was detected only a few times. V and J are TRBV27 and TRBJ1-2; D is ambiguous. V lost 3 bases to trimming and J lost 2 bases, with 10 bases between them. The CDR3 covers 14 residues. In germline, CDR1 is MNHEY, CDR2 SMNVEV (reference sequence). The CDR3 region is CASSFTSPNYGYTF. CDR3 DNA: TGTGCCAGCAGTTTTACGTCCCCAAACTATGGCTACACCTTC.

This clonotype was counted a few times. This chain connects TRBV5-1 to TRBJ2-1; TRBD1 aligns across 8 bases. The CDR3 covers 15 residues. Germline CDR1 is SGHRS and CDR2 is YFSETQ. Losses at the gene ends were 2 bases for V and 6 bases for J; bases not matched to a gene: 7. The DNA of the CDR3 is TGCGCCAGCAGCTTCCTAGGACAGGGAGGCAATGAGCAGTTCTTC. This gives the protein CASSFLGQGGNEQFF.

The CDR3 is CASSFPSGGAHTGELFF. The DNA of the CDR3 is TGTGCCAGCAGCTTTCCTAGCGGGGGGGCCCACACCGGGGAGCTGTTTTTT. This rearrangement joins TRBV5-6 to TRBJ2-2; 12 bases are a match to TRBD2. Germline V CDR1 and CDR2: SGHDT, YYEEEE. Germline trimming cut 2 bases from V and 3 bases from J; bases unmatched to any gene: 5. The CDR3 contains 17 residues.

This clonotype was counted only a few times. This chain joins TRBV7-2 and TRBJ2-1; unclear D gene. Germline V gives CDR1 SGHTA, CDR2 FQGNSA. This CDR3 is 14 amino acids long. V was clipped by 5 bases and J by 10 bases, with 18 bases between them. The CDR3, as DNA: TGTGCCAGCAGCCGCCGGCCCGAAGTTCTAGAGCAGTTCTTC. It encodes CASSRRPEVLEQFF.